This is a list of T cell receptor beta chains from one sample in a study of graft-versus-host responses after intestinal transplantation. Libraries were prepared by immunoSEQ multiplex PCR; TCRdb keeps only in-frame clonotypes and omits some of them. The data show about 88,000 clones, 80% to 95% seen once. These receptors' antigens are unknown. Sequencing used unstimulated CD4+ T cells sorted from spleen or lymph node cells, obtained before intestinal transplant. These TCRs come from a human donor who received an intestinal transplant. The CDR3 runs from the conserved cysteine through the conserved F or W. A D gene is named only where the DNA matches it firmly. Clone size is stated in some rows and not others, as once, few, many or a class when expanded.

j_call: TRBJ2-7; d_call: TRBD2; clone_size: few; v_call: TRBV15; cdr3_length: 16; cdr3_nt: TGTGCCACCAGCAGAATTTCGGGACGGGGGGTATACGAGCAGTACTTC; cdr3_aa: CATSRISGRGVYEQYF
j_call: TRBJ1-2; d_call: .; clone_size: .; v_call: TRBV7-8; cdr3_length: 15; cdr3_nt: TGTGCCAGCAGCTTAGCGTTAAGGGATCTCTATGGCTACACCTTC; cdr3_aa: CASSLALRDLYGYTF
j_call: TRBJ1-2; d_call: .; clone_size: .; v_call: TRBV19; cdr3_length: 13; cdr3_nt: TGTGCCAGTAGCTTGGATCTTAGCTATGGCTACACCTTC; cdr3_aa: CASSLDLSYGYTF
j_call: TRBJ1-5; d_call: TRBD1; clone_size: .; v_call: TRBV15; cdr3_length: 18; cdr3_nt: TGTGCCACCAGCAGCCTTACAAGACAGGGCAACTACAATCAGCCCCAGCATTTT; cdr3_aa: CATSSLTRQGNYNQPQHF
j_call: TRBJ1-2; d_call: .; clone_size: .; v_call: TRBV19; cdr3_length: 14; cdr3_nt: TGTGCCAGTAGTCCTCCGACACGTCGCCGTGGCTACACCTTC; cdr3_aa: CASSPPTRRRGYTF
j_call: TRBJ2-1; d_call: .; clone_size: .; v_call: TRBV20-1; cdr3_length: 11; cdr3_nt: TGCAGTGCCGCCCCCGTGGATGAGCAGTTCTTC; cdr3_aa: CSAAPVDEQFF
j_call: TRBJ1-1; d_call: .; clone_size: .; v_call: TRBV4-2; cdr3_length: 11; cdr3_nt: TGTGCCAGCAGCCAAGGGACAGAAGCTTTCTTT; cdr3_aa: CASSQGTEAFF
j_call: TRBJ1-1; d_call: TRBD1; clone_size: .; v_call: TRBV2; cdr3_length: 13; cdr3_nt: TGTGCCAAACATAAACAGGGGTCCACTGAAGCTTTCTTT; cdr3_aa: CAKHKQGSTEAFF
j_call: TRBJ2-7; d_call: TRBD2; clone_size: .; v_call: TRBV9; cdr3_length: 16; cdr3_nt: TGTGCCAGCAGCGTAGCGGCTAGCGGGAGCGCCTACGAGCAGTACTTC; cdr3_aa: CASSVAASGSAYEQYF
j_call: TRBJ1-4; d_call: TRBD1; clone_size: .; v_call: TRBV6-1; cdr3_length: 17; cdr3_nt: TGTGCCAGCAGTGGCAGACAGGGGGCTACAACTAATGAAAAACTGTTTTTT; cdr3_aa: CASSGRQGATTNEKLFF